This record looks at one T cell receptor beta chain sequence and its context. Germline values: CDR1 ENHRY, CDR2 SYGVKD. The CDR3 has 13 amino acids. Trimming shortened V by 8 bases and J by 1 base, and 11 bases separated the two germline ends. The data derive from a study of Ad26.COV2.S vaccination and SARS-CoV-2 variants. Produced via immunoSEQ multiplex PCR; TCRdb's table is partial and in-frame only. The sample includes 350,000 to 450,000 clones, about 90% of them seen just once. Sequences were derived from peripheral blood, sampled after recovery from COVID-19. This TCR came from a human donor who had recovered from COVID-19. The chain combines TRBV10-3 with TRBJ1-1; D call uncertain. The CDR3 bases are TGTGCCATCCGGCGGCAGGAGAACACTGAAGCTTTCTTT. Residues: CAIRRQENTEAFF.